The entry below gives a single T cell receptor (beta chain) sequence along with its context. The antigen is undetermined. This entry is derived from a study of T cells expressing NK-cell markers. General study findings and limits: A range of about 1.0-8% of CD8+ T cells consisted of dominant NKG2C+ clonotypes in 5 to 7 donors. Expanded NKG2C+ T cell clones had unclear HCMV specificity.

Germline CDR1 and CDR2: LNHNV and YYDKDF (reference sequence). This CDR3 has 15 amino acids. Generation of TCR beta cDNA was performed by 5'RACE template switching incorporating UMIs. TCRdb reprocessed the 5' RACE reads, keeping one entry per CDR3 protein, no DNA. Its table lists some 410,000 distinct CDR3 sequences. The origin of this receptor is a woman aged 18 to 75 in good health. The sequenced sample consisted of blood T cells: a sorted CD56 or NKG2C T cell subset, CD4+ or CD8+ T cells, or bulk PBMC T cells (not recorded which). The V gene is TRBV15, the J gene TRBJ1-6. The CDR3 loop reads CATKPFSGPRTPLHF.